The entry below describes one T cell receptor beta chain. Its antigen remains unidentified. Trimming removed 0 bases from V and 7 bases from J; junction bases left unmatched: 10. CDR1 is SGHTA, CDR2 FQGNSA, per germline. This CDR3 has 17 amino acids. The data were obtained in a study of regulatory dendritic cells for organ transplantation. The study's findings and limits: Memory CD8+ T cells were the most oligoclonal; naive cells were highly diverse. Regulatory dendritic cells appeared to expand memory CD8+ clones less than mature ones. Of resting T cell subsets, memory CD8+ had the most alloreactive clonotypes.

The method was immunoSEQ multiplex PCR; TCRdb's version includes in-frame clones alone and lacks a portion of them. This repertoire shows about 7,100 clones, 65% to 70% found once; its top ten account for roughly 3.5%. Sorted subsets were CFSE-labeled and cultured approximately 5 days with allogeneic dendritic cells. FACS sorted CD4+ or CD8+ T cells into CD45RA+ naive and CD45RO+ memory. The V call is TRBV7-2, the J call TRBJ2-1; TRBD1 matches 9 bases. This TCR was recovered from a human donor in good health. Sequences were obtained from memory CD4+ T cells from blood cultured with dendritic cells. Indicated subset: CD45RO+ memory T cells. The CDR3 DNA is TGTGCCAGCAGCTTAGCTCCCCGAAACAGGGGGCGAAATGAGCAGTTCTTC. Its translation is CASSLAPRNRGRNEQFF.